These 4 T cell receptor beta chains came from one sample sequenced in a study of control samples from healthy donors and cancer patients (TCRdb year 2020). The library was generated by the immunoSEQ multiplex PCR assay. The table comes from immuneACCESS by way of TCRdb, which keeps in-frame sequences with V and J called. Part of the clones is missing from these tables; in studies checked, under half for an unresolved V gene and the rest for unknown reasons. This sample comprises 69,000 or so clones, 94% of them detected only once. Approximately 2.5% of the sample is held by the ten biggest clonotypes. Material: blood. The receptors were sampled from a woman in her twenties or thirties in good health.

The chain is built from TRBV21-1 and TRBJ1-5. TRBV21-1 corresponds to a pseudogene. The CDR3 loop spans 14 amino acids. This CDR3 is CASSRPGSTQPQHF. In DNA, the CDR3 is TGTGCCAGCAGCCGCCCGGGGAGCACTCAGCCCCAGCATTTT.

The V call is TRBV7-9, the J call TRBJ1-4; a weak D match, TRBD1 (5 bases). Trimming took 2 bases from V and 3 from J, leaving 7 bases between them. The CDR3 covers 14 residues. Per the germline V gene, CDR1 is SEHNR and CDR2 is FQNEAQ (reference sequence). The CDR3 reads CASSLRGANEKLFF. The CDR3 nucleotides read TGTGCCAGCAGCTTAAGAGGGGCTAATGAAAAACTGTTTTTT.

The rearrangement uses TRBV27 and TRBJ2-5; the D call may be TRBD1 or TRBD2 (5 bases each). This CDR3 is 15 amino acids long. Germline lookup yields CDR1 MNHEY and CDR2 SMNVEV (reference sequence). V was trimmed by 6 bases and J by 2 bases, leaving 16 bases between them. In DNA form, the CDR3 reads TGTGCCAGCAGAAGACAGTCCGGCGGGCAAGAGACCCAGTACTTC. It specifies CASRRQSGGQETQYF.

With regard to this clone: The junction departs from the called germline gene at one end, perhaps through a read error. The chain combines TRBV4-1 with TRBJ1-2; 11 positions agree with TRBD1. Germline V gene lookup returns CDR1 MGHRA and CDR2 YSYEKL. The CDR3 length is 14 residues. CDR3 sequence (DNA): TGCGCCAGCAGCCTTACCGGGACAGGGGGGATAATTTACTTC. It encodes CASSLTGTGGIIYF.